This T cell receptor (beta chain) was sequenced in a study of blood T cell repertoires in COVID-19. The CDR3 runs to 15 residues. The trim removed 3 bases at V and 4 bases at J, leaving 1 base unmatched. In germline, CDR1 is LNHDA, CDR2 SQIVND (reference sequence). The repertoire was sequenced with immunoSEQ multiplex PCR; TCRdb's copy has only in-frame clones and lacks some. The table lists 88,000 or so clones, 75% to 90% of them singletons, with under 8% in the top ten. The specimen was peripheral blood. The J gene is TRBJ2-1, the V gene TRBV19, with 12 bases fitting TRBD2. The clonotype comes from a man aged 55 to 70 with acute or convalescent COVID-19. The CDR3 sequence is CASSMLAGGYNEQFF. The CDR3 DNA reads TGTGCCAGTAGTATGCTAGCGGGGGGGTACAATGAGCAGTTCTTC.